The present T cell receptor beta chain was sequenced within a study of human T cells and chemical hapten exposure. At the level of the study: Sensitization was performed using 2% DPC on a roughly 2 cm by roughly 2 cm upper inner arm skin site. General study results and limits: Expanded TCRs made up significantly more big CDR3 similarity clusters than controls did.

Stated time point: patch test 2, 6 weeks after DPC sensitization. Treatment described: therapeutic diphenylcyclopropenone sensitization with weekly scalp DPC. On this clonotype itself: Its matching antigen is unknown.

TCRdb fed the RACE reads into MiXCR, producing one record per CDR3 protein. The sample holds under 450,000 distinct CDR3 sequences, about 6.9% seen once. Germline CDR1 is MDHEN and CDR2 is SYDVKM. The CDR3 extends over 10 amino acids. V was cut by 5 bases and J by 10 bases, with 6 bases left in between. The chain recombines TRBV28 with TRBJ2-1; D unclear. The sequence derives from a woman aged 18-35 years with alopecia areata. Some clones in this sample may be carry-over from other donors' samples. Sequencing was performed on whole blood, taken in connection with sensitization to the hapten diphenylcyclopropenone (DPC). CDR3 sequence reads: CASSSWEQFF. DNA of the CDR3: TGTGCCAGCAGTAGCTGGGAGCAGTTCTTC.